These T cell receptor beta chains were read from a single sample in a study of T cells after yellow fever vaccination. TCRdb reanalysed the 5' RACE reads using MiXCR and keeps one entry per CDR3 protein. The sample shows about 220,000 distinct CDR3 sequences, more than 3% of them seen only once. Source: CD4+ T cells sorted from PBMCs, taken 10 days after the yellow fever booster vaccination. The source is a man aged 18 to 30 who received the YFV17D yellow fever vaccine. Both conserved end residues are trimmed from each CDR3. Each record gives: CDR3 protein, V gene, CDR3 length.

CDR3: ASSYSSPGRGDRGAF
V: TRBV6-5
length: 15

CDR3: ASSLTGPYEQY
V: TRBV5-1
length: 11

CDR3: ASSLGAGTSSEQF
V: TRBV7-2
length: 13

CDR3: ASSYYWVTEAF
V: TRBV12-3/TRBV12-4
length: 11

CDR3: ASSIDRAPHQY
V: TRBV5-6
length: 11

CDR3: ASTRDSPGGELF
V: TRBV5-1
length: 12

CDR3: ASSPGGAGLETQY
V: TRBV4-1
length: 13

CDR3: ASSFGRGAITEAF
V: TRBV7-9
length: 13

CDR3: ASSLDGLAYEQY
V: TRBV7-9
length: 12

CDR3: ASSTTLGGNEQY
V: TRBV7-6
length: 12

CDR3: ASSSSGAGNSPLH
V: TRBV12-3/TRBV12-4
length: 13

CDR3: SSYGGGTDTQY
V: TRBV20-1
length: 11

CDR3: SASRAQETQY
V: TRBV20-1
length: 10

CDR3: ASSFPASGGETQY
V: TRBV5-1
length: 13

CDR3: ASSLEERAHSYNEQF
V: TRBV7-2
length: 15

CDR3: ASSSSSLPGNTIY
V: TRBV12-3/TRBV12-4
length: 13

CDR3: ASSPPGLAGTYNEQF
V: TRBV18
length: 15

CDR3: ASSPRSGTVGKLF
V: TRBV18
length: 13

CDR3: ASSFAQSTEAF
V: TRBV5-1
length: 11

CDR3: ASSTLGGQGAANEQF
V: TRBV7-3
length: 15

CDR3: ASEDKNTEAF
V: TRBV6-2/TRBV6-3
length: 10

CDR3: ASIANTNTEAF
V: TRBV12-3/TRBV12-4
length: 11

CDR3: ASSQGAGGLDEQF
V: TRBV4-2
length: 13